The 7 T cell receptor beta chains below come from one sample, sequenced in a study of follicular helper T cells after annual influenza vaccination. Sample time point: 2014-2015 season, pre-vaccination. Sequencing was performed with immunoSEQ multiplex PCR; in TCRdb, only in-frame clones are kept and a portion is missing. The sample gives a few thousand clones, more than 65% of which show up once; roughly 1.5% is in the top ten. Sequenced material: CXCR5+ CD38- circulating T follicular helper cells from blood, taken on the day of influenza vaccination. Subset specified: circulating Tfh, non-naive CD4+CXCR5+PD-1+ (ICOS+CD38+ or ICOS-CD38-). The source of these receptors is an adult who received the influenza vaccine.

The V and J genes are TRBV6-5 and TRBJ2-2; D unclear. This CDR3 has 14 residues. Germline values: CDR1 MNHEY, CDR2 SVGAGI. Trimming stripped 5 bases from V and 1 base from J, with 8 bases between. The CDR3 region has the DNA TGTGCCAGCAGTCCCCGGCGGAACACCGGGGAGCTGTTTTTT. Protein sequence: CASSPRRNTGELFF.

J is TRBJ2-3 and V is TRBV9; 9 bases are shared with TRBD2. Germline V lookup: CDR1 SGDLS, CDR2 YYNGEE. This CDR3 is built from 17 residues. After removal of 0 bases from V and 1 base from J, the junction contained 6 bases not matched to a gene. The CDR3 loop is CASSVARRTSGTDTQYF. In DNA, the CDR3 is TGTGCCAGCAGCGTAGCTCGAAGGACTAGCGGCACAGATACGCAGTATTTT. The entire variable domain, with the rest obtained from reference TRBV9 and TRBJ2-3, is as follows: DSGVTQTPKHLITATGQRVTLRCSPRSGDLSVYWYQQSLDQGLQFLIQYYNGEERAKGNILERFSAQQFPDLHSELNLSSLELGDSALYFCASSVARRTSGTDTQYFGPGTRLTVL.

This clone came up a few times. The chain employs TRBV11-1 and TRBJ2-1; 11 bases agree with TRBD2. The V and J ends lost 7 bases and 6 bases, in that order; junction bases with no gene match: 11. The CDR3 totals 16 residues. Germline CDR1 is SGHAT and CDR2 is FQDESV (reference sequence). The CDR3 region is CASTSELAGVRNEQFF. CDR3 coding DNA: TGTGCCAGCACCTCTGAACTAGCGGGGGTTCGCAATGAGCAGTTCTTC.

This sequence joins TRBV7-9 and TRBJ2-3; 7 bases line up with TRBD2. CDR1 is SEHNR, CDR2 FQNEAQ, per germline (reference sequence). This CDR3 comprises 15 residues. J was trimmed by 9 bases and V by 5 bases; bases with no gene match: 14. CDR3 coding DNA: TGTGCCAGCAGCAGTGGGGGGAGCGGGGCGGCCACGCAGTATTTT. This encodes CASSSGGSGAATQYF.

This chain links TRBV5-5 with TRBJ1-2; 7 bases align to TRBD1. Trimming at V came to 1 base and at J to 8 bases, leaving 8 bases not matched to a gene. Germline loops: CDR1 SGHKS, CDR2 YYEKEE (reference sequence). The CDR3 runs to 14 residues. CDR3 in amino acids: CASSLLDREEGYTF. The CDR3, as DNA: TGTGCCAGCAGCTTGCTCGACAGGGAGGAGGGCTACACCTTC.

This clone was picked up one time. This sequence joins TRBV7-3 and TRBJ2-5; 10 positions match TRBD2. Germline V gene lookup returns CDR1 SGHTA and CDR2 FQGTGA. With V trimmed by 5 bases and J by 4 bases, 10 bases remained unmatched. The CDR3 length is 16 residues. The CDR3 DNA is TGTGCCAGCAGCGCCATGCAGCGGGGGGGCGGAGAGACCCAGTACTTC. Translating it yields CASSAMQRGGGETQYF.

The CDR3 here is CASSAENTGELFF. In nucleotides, the CDR3 is TGTGCCAGCAGTGCCGAAAACACCGGGGAGCTGTTTTTT. The V call is TRBV6-1, the J call TRBJ2-2, with unresolved D. Trimming stripped 4 bases from V and 2 bases from J, with 5 bases between. The CDR3 is 13 residues long. Germline CDR1 is MNHNS and CDR2 is SASEGT.